These T cell receptor beta chains were read from a single sample in a study of blood T cells in healthy people across ages. TCRdb passed the 5' RACE reads through MiXCR, listing each CDR3 protein once. The table includes hundreds of thousands of distinct CDR3 sequences, 25% detected once. These same data were also listed under a study on T cells of mothers and their children.

Material for sequencing was blood. All receptors come from a boy aged 5-17 years in good health. Both conserved end residues are trimmed from each CDR3.

>TRBJ1-5|TRBV12-3/TRBV12-4
ASSLRWDRGQSNQPQH
>TRBJ2-1|TRBV10-3
AISVRAVAGGQDNEQF
>TRBJ2-2|TRBV19
ASSLKLGVLETLF
>TRBJ2-3|TRBV5-1
ASSLDGDQVTDTQY
>TRBJ2-7|TRBV6-5
ASTKTVSSYEQY
>TRBJ2-7|TRBV11-2
ASSSSGSDLYEQY
>TRBJ2-7|TRBV6-2/TRBV6-3
ASSYSTGSEQY
>TRBJ2-3|TRBV12-3/TRBV12-4
ASSLDPQDGRDTQY
>TRBJ2-1|TRBV12-3/TRBV12-4
ASSLKTVNLGTNLYNEQF
>TRBJ2-7|TRBV27
ASSLFSVGIHEQY